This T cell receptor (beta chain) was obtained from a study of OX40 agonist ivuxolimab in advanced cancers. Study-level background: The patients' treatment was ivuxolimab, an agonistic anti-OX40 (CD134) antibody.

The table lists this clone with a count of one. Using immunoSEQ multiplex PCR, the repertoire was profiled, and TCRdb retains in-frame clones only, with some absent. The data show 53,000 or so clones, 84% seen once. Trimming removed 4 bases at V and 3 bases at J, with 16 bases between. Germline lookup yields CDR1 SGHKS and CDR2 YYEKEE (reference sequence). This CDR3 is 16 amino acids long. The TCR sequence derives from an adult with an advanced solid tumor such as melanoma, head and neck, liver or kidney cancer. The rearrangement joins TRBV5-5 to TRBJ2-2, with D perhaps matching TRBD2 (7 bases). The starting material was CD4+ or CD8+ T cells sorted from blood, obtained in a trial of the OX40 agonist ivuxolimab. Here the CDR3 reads CASSSRGGADTGELFF. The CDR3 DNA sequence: TGTGCCAGCAGCAGTAGGGGGGGCGCGGACACCGGGGAGCTGTTTTTT. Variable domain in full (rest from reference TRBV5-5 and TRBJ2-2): DAGVTQSPTHLIKTRGQQVTLRCSPISGHKSVSWYQQVLGQGPQFIFQYYEKEERGRGNFPDRFSARQFPNYSSELNVNALLLGDSALYLCASSSRGGADTGELFFGEGSRLTVL.